This T cell receptor (beta chain) was captured in a study of PD-1 blockade in classical Hodgkin lymphoma. Study findings and constraints: Patients with an early start, nivolumab under 1 year after ASCT, were excluded.

Sequencing used immunoSEQ multiplex PCR; TCRdb keeps in-frame clones, though not all of them. The sample lists tens of thousands of clones, 89% occurring once. In the case of this clone: The target antigen is unknown.

Every patient was affected by relapse after autologous stem cell transplantation, while exposure to brentuximab vedotin was not uniform. Classification of best responses gave complete response, partial response or progressive disease. Trimming cost V 3 bases and J 7 bases; bases outside gene matches: 12. The CDR3 is made up of 15 amino acids. Germline V CDR1 and CDR2: SGHTA, FQGNSA. The sequence was collected from a human donor with classical Hodgkin lymphoma. The material was peripheral blood mononuclear cells (PBMCs), obtained before the second cycle of nivolumab. J is TRBJ2-7 and V is TRBV7-2; 7 bases are a match to TRBD2. The CDR3 region is CASSFNPLAAEEQYF. CDR3 nucleotide sequence: TGTGCCAGCAGCTTCAATCCCCTAGCGGCGGAAGAGCAGTACTTC.